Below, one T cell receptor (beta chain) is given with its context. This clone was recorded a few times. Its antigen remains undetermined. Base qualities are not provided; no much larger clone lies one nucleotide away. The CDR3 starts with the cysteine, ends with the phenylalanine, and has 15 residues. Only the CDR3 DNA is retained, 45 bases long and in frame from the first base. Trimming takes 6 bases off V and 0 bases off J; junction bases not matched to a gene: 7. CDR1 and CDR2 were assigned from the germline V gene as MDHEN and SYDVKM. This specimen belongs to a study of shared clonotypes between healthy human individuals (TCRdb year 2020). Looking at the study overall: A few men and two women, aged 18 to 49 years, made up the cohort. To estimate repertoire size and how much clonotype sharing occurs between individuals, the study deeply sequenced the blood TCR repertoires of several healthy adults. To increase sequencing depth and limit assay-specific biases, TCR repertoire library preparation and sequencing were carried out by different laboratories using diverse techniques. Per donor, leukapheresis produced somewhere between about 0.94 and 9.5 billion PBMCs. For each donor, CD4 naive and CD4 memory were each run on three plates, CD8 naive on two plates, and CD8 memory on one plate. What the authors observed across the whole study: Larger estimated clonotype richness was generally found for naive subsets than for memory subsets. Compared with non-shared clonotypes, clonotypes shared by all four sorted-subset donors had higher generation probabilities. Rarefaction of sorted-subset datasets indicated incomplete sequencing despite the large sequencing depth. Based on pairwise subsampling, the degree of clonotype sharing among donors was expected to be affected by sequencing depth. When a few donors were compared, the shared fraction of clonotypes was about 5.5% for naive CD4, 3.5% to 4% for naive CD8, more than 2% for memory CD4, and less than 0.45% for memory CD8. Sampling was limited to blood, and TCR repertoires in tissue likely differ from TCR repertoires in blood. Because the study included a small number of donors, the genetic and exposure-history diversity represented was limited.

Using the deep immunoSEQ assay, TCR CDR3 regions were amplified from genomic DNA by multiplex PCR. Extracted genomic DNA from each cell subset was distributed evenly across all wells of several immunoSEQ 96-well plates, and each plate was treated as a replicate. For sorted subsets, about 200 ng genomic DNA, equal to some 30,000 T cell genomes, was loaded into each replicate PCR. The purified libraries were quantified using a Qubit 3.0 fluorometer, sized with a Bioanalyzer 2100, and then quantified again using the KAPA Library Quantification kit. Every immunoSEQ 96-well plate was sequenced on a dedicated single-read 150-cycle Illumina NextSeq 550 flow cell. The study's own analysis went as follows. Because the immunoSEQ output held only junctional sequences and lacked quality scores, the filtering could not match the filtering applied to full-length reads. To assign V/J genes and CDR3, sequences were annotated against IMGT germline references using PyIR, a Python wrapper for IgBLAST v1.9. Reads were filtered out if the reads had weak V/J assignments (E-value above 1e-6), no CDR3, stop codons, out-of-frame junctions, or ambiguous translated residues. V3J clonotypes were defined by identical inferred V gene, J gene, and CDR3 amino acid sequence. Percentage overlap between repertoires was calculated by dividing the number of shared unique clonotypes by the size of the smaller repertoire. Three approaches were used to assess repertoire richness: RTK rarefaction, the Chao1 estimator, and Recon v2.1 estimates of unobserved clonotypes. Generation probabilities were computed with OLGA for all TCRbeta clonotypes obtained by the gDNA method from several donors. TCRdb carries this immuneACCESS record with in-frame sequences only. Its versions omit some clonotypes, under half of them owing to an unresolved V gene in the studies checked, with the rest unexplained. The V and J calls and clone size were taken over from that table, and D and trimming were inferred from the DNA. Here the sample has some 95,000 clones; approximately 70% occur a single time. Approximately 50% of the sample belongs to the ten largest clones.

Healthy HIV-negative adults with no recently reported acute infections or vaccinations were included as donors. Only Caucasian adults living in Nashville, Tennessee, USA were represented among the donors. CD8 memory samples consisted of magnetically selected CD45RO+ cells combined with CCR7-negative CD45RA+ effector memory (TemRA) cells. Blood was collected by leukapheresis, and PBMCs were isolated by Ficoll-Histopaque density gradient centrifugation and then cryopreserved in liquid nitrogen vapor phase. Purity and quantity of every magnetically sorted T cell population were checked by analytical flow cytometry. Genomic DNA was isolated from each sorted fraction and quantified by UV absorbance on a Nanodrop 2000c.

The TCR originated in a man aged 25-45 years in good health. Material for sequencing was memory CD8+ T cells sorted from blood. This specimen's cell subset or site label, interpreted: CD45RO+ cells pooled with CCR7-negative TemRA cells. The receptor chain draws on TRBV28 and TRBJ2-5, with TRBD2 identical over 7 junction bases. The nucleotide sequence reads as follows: TGTGCCAGCAGCTTCTGGGGGGGACACCAAGAGACCCAGTACTTC. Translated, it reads CASSFWGGHQETQYF.